Listed here are 14 T cell receptor beta chains from one sample, sequenced in a study of cytomegalovirus exposure and HLA in healthy donors. Researchers ran the PCR with 60 Vbeta and 13 Jbeta primers. Profiling relied on immunoSEQ multiplex PCR, and the TCRdb table lists in-frame clones only, not all of them. The sample records 150,000 to 200,000 clones, more than 70% being singletons. The material sequenced was PBMCs. These receptors came from a male donor in good health and CMV-seronegative.

This chain connects TRBV2 to TRBJ1-1; no definite D call. The CDR3 has 14 residues. In germline, CDR1 is SNHLY, CDR2 FYNNEI. The germline V and J ends were trimmed by 6 bases and 2 bases, with 13 bases remaining between them. In DNA form, the CDR3 reads TGTGCCAGCAGCCAACAGTACAGTAACACTGAAGCTTTCTTT. It specifies CASSQQYSNTEAFF.

This sequence joins TRBV28 and TRBJ1-3; D is ambiguous. Germline V gene lookup returns CDR1 MDHEN and CDR2 SYDVKM. The CDR3 has 13 amino acids. With 10 bases removed from V and 1 base from J, the gap between germline ends came to 11 bases. CDR3 sequence reads: CATRRYSGNTIYF. The CDR3 bases are TGTGCCACCAGGCGGTATTCTGGAAACACCATATATTTT. Full variable domain (remainder filled in from reference TRBV28 and TRBJ1-3): DVKVTQSSRYLVKRTGEKVFLECVQDMDHENMFWYRQDPGLGLRLIYFSYDVKMKEKGDIPEGYSVSREKKERFSLILESASTNQTSMYLCATRRYSGNTIYFGEGSWLTVV.

The genes are TRBV19 and TRBJ2-2; TRBD1 is a possible D gene (6 bases). Germline CDR1 is LNHDA and CDR2 is SQIVND (reference sequence). The CDR3 is made up of 16 amino acids. The V and J ends lost 6 bases and 2 bases respectively, with 16 bases between them. The CDR3 nucleotides are TGTGCCAGTAGCGACGCCCCCGGGACAAACACCGGGGAGCTGTTTTTT. Amino acids: CASSDAPGTNTGELFF.

The chain employs TRBV7-9 and TRBJ1-5; the D gene is possibly TRBD1 (5 bases). Trimming took 1 base from V and 5 from J, leaving 12 bases between them. Germline CDR1 SEHNR, CDR2 FQNEAQ (reference sequence). The CDR3 sequence is 15 residues long. The CDR3: CASSLVAGSHQPQHF. In nucleotides, the CDR3 is TGTGCCAGCAGCTTAGTTGCAGGGTCGCATCAGCCCCAGCATTTT. The full variable domain, in which reference TRBV7-9 and TRBJ1-5 provide the parts outside the CDR3, is DTGVSQNPRHKITKRGQNVTFRCDPISEHNRLYWYRQTLGQGPEFLTYFQNEAQLEKSRLLSDRFSAERPKGSFSTLEIQRTEQGDSAMYLCASSLVAGSHQPQHFGDGTRLSIL.

V usage is TRBV28 and J usage is TRBJ2-2; D is perhaps TRBD1 (6 bases). Germline assignment: CDR1 MDHEN and CDR2 SYDVKM. V dropped 2 bases and J dropped 2 bases, with 15 bases sitting between them. The CDR3 runs to 17 residues. CDR3 coding DNA: TGTGCCAGCAGTTTAGTGGAGCCAGGGGCTAACACCGGGGAGCTGTTTTTT. Residues: CASSLVEPGANTGELFF.

The CDR3 region is CASSRTGVGYTF. CDR3 sequence (DNA): TGTGCCAGCAGTCGGACAGGGGTTGGCTACACCTTC. The chain uses TRBV2 and TRBJ1-2, with 9 bases identical to TRBD1. The J segment lost 7 bases and the V segment lost 5 bases, leaving 2 bases of the junction unmatched. This CDR3 comprises 12 residues. CDR1 and CDR2 (germline): SNHLY, FYNNEI.

This clone was found once. V and J are TRBV28 and TRBJ1-1, with D perhaps matching TRBD1 (6 bases). Trimming took off 2 bases at V and 5 bases at J, with 18 bases between the two ends. This CDR3 has 16 amino acids. The germline V gene encodes CDR1 MDHEN and CDR2 SYDVKM. This chain's CDR3 is CASSLSRGAGSTEAFF. CDR3 nucleotides: TGTGCCAGCAGTTTAAGTCGGGGGGCGGGGTCGACTGAAGCTTTCTTT.

J is TRBJ1-2 and V is TRBV7-9; maybe TRBD1 (6 bases). The CDR3 sequence is 11 residues long. Trimming removed 7 bases at V and 12 bases at J, with 15 bases between. CDR1 and CDR2 from the germline V gene are SEHNR and FQNEAQ (reference sequence). CDR3 sequence (DNA): TGTGCCAGCACCATCCCCGAGGGGGACACCTTC. The encoded protein is CASTIPEGDTF.

V gene TRBV5-4 combines with J gene TRBJ2-5; 7 nucleotides match TRBD1. The germline V gene encodes CDR1 SGHNT and CDR2 YYREEE (reference sequence). The V segment lost 2 bases and the J segment 4 bases; nucleotides outside the gene matches: 5. The CDR3 is 14 amino acids. CDR3 sequence reads: CASSFQGQRETQYF. For the CDR3, the DNA is TGTGCCAGCAGCTTCCAGGGACAGAGAGAGACCCAGTACTTC.

This clone came up a few times. The V call is TRBV7-2, the J call TRBJ2-3; D is unclear. The CDR3 runs to 13 residues. The V and J ends lost 4 bases and 0 bases respectively, with 5 bases between them. Germline CDR1 reads SGHTA; CDR2 reads FQGNSA. CDR3 coding DNA: TGTGCCAGCAGCTCCTCGAGCACAGATACGCAGTATTTT. This codes for CASSSSSTDTQYF.

A remark on this clone: The junction and the germline gene differ at one end; a read error may be behind it. The chain uses TRBV7-9 and TRBJ2-5; weak D call: TRBD1 (6 bases). This CDR3 contains 15 residues. From germline, CDR1 is SEHNR and CDR2 FQNEAQ (reference sequence). CDR3 region: CSSRGGQTFQETQYF. CDR3 coding DNA: TGTTCCAGCAGGGGTGGACAGACTTTCCAAGAGACCCAGTACTTC.

This chain joins TRBV4-1 and TRBJ1-6, with unresolved D. Between the trimmed V and J ends, which lost 0 bases and 6 bases, there was a span of 6 bases. The CDR3 has 14 amino acids. Germline CDR1 reads MGHRA; CDR2 reads YSYEKL. In nucleotides, the CDR3 is TGCGCCAGCAGCCAAGACACAACTAATTCACCCCTCCACTTT. This translates into CASSQDTTNSPLHF.

This chain uses TRBV18 with TRBJ2-5, with TRBD2 matching 7 bases. CDR1 and CDR2 from the germline V gene are KGHSH and LQKENI. The CDR3 sequence is 16 residues long. J was trimmed by 4 bases and V by 3 bases; bases with no gene match: 11. CDR3 DNA: TGTGCCAGCTCACCCCACCCAGCGGGGTCTGGAGAGACCCAGTACTTC. It codes for CASSPHPAGSGETQYF.

The sample holds a few counts of this clone. This chain uses TRBV7-8 with TRBJ2-1, with D possibly matching TRBD1 (6 bases). The CDR3 consists of 15 residues. V gave up 3 bases and J gave up 6 bases, with 15 bases separating them. The germline gives CDR1 SGHVS, CDR2 FQNEAQ. CDR3 residues: CASSFSMGAFNEQFF. The DNA of the CDR3 is TGTGCCAGCAGCTTTTCGATGGGGGCCTTCAATGAGCAGTTCTTC.